The clone carrying this TCR beta chain was seen a few times. Antigen: not known. A read error may explain this, as a much larger clone is one base away. The data were obtained in a study of CD8+CD57+ T cells in acquired aplastic anemia. Study in general: DNA per sorted CD4+ or CD8+ sample ranged about 0.17 to 30 ug, averaging about 3.4 ug. General study points: With respect to CD8+ Simpson's diversity, patients and controls did not differ significantly.

Only patients with CD8+CD57+ cell expansion on flow cytometry were chosen for sequencing. Genomic DNA constituted the template upon which TCR beta VDJ and CDR3 profiling was performed. TCRdb fed the reads into MiXCR, producing one record per CDR3 protein. The sample yields 160,000 or so distinct CDR3 sequences, around 50% seen once. Per the germline V gene, CDR1 is SGHTA and CDR2 is FQGTGA. The CDR3 has 15 residues. The V and J genes are TRBV7-3 and TRBJ2-2; D perhaps matches TRBD2 (5 bases). Sequencing input: sorted CD4+, CD8+, or CD8+CD57+ T cells (not recorded which) from PBMCs. This clonotype was sampled from a human donor with aplastic anemia. The CDR3 bases are TGTGCCAGCAGCTTAGGCGGGCCGAACACCGGGGAGCTGCTTTTT. Translated: CASSLGGPNTGELLF. The whole variable domain, filled in from reference TRBV7-3 and TRBJ2-2, reads GAGVSQTPSNKVTEKGKYVELRCDPISGHTALYWYRQSLGQGPEFLIYFQGTGAADDSGLPNDRFFAVRPEGSVSTLKIQRTERGDSAVYLCASSLGGPNTGELLFGEGSRLTVL.